What follows are 7 T cell receptor beta chains derived from one specimen sequenced in a study of blood T cell repertoires in COVID-19. This table comes from immunoSEQ multiplex PCR, and its TCRdb copy is limited to in-frame clones, with some not included. This sample has 250,000 to 300,000 clones; approximately 91% occur once, and the top ten carry 0.75% to 1%. The sample comprised PBMCs or T cells enriched from blood (not recorded which). The receptors were sampled from a woman in her 30s who had recovered from COVID-19.

The chain couples TRBV25-1 to TRBJ2-7, with D perhaps TRBD1 (5 bases). In germline, CDR1 is MGHDK, CDR2 SYGVNS. Trimming removed 4 bases from V and 0 bases from J, with 13 bases in between. The CDR3 is 15 residues long. CDR3 sequence: CASSARAGRSYEQYF. The CDR3 DNA follows: TGTGCCAGCAGTGCCCGGGCAGGGCGCTCCTACGAGCAGTACTTC.

The V gene is TRBV28, the J gene TRBJ1-4; D gene uncertain. Trimming removed 5 bases at V and 6 bases at J, with 16 bases between. The CDR3 contains 15 residues. Germline V gene sequence: CDR1 MDHEN, CDR2 SYDVKM. The CDR3 is CASSPGWAGDEKLFF. CDR3 sequence (DNA): TGTGCCAGCAGTCCTGGGTGGGCCGGGGATGAAAAACTGTTTTTT.

The chain recombines TRBV7-9 with TRBJ2-7; 8 bases align to TRBD2. Germline-derived CDR1 and CDR2 are SEHNR and FQNEAQ (reference sequence). The CDR3 covers 15 residues. With V trimmed by 4 bases and J by 3 bases, 8 bases remained unmatched. The CDR3 here is CASSSGIAGHYEQYF. CDR3 DNA: TGTGCCAGCAGCTCCGGGATAGCGGGACACTACGAGCAGTACTTC.

The gene calls are TRBV5-3 and TRBJ1-6; D call uncertain. TRBV5-3 is known as an ORF, though its function is uncertain. CDR3 size: 15 residues. Trimming pared 3 bases from V and 6 bases from J, leaving 13 bases between. CDR3 DNA: TGTGCCAGAAGCTATGGACTGCCTATTAATTCACCCCTCCACTTT. It is translated as CARSYGLPINSPLHF.

The chain joins TRBV7-3 to TRBJ1-1; D remains unclear. CDR1 and CDR2 (germline): SGHTA, FQGTGA. This CDR3 spans 14 amino acids. Trimming left V 5 bases short and J 4 bases short, with 14 bases between. The CDR3 region is CASSLERRGTEAFF. DNA of the CDR3: TGTGCCAGCAGCCTCGAGAGGAGAGGCACTGAAGCTTTCTTT.

About this clone: Germline is not matched at one junction end, which may reflect a read error. This chain links TRBV5-6 with TRBJ1-4; D gene uncertain. CDR1 and CDR2 from the germline V gene are SGHDT and YYEEEE. CDR3 length: 15 amino acids. CDR3 nucleotide sequence: TGTGCCAGCAGCCCTGCGGGGTTTACTAATGAAGAACTGTTTTTT. Amino acids: CASSPAGFTNEELFF.

The gene calls are TRBV4-1 and TRBJ2-5; tentatively, D is TRBD1 (5 bases). This CDR3 is built from 14 residues. Between the trimmed V and J ends, which lost 6 bases and 2 bases, there was a span of 13 bases. Germline loops: CDR1 MGHRA, CDR2 YSYEKL. CDR3: CASSRQTDQETQYF. CDR3 in DNA: TGCGCCAGCAGTCGACAGACAGATCAAGAGACCCAGTACTTC.